This TCR beta chain was found in a study of blood T cell repertoires in COVID-19 (TCRdb year 2020). General notes on the study: The collaborator samples originated in the United States, Italy and Spain and spanned the acute and convalescent phases of COVID-19. The material from the prospective study consisted of cDNA or gDNA derived from T cells, B-cell-depleted T cells, or PBMCs. The dataset comprised deeply sampled blood TCRbeta repertoires from subjects exposed to, actively infected with, or recovered from COVID-19. A freely available public database, intended as a resource for researchers studying the immune response to SARS-CoV-2, is where the repertoires were released. The samples were drawn from the first 160 participants of the ongoing ImmuneRACE study and from some 1,300 subjects provided by 6 global collaborators. A de-identified subject ID, COVID-19 status, age in years and sex were almost always included in the sample metadata. Where available, HLA class I and class II types were obtained from metadata supplied by the sample provider rather than from assay-based typing. What the study reported, not specific to this receptor: How much clinical and demographic metadata was included differed by source and by participant, and the metadata was provided uncurated.

Details on this clone: The clone's antigen remains unknown. It has no much larger one-base neighbor in the sample; base qualities were not kept.

TCRbeta CDR3 regions were amplified from genomic DNA by means of the immunoSEQ Assay, a bias-controlled multiplex PCR. The study's processing was this. The number of nucleated cells in each sample was estimated by amplification of reference gene primers within the assay. To quantify the absolute abundance of each unique TCRbeta CDR3 rearrangement, sequence reads were collapsed and filtered. For each sample, productive Simpson clonality was calculated as the square root of Simpson's diversity index across productive rearrangements. TCRdb mirrors the immuneACCESS table, restricted to in-frame sequences. Some clones are absent from its copies; in checked studies, under half trace to an unresolved V gene, and the reason for the others is unknown. That table is the source of V, J and clone size, and D and trimming were worked out from the DNA. Counted in this sample were under 350,000 clones; 80% to 90% of them appeared once. The ten largest clones add up to about 4.6% of the sample.

Whole blood was collected in K2EDTA tubes by collaborating institutions according to the institutions' own protocols. For TCRbeta analysis, collaborators shipped samples as frozen whole blood, isolated PBMCs, or DNA extracted from either of those sample types. The junction carries 20 bases between V and J, which are trimmed by 2 bases and 3 bases respectively. From its cysteine to its phenylalanine, the CDR3 spans 18 amino acids. The only DNA kept is the CDR3, 54 bases in frame from the first base. CDR1 KGHSH and CDR2 LQKENI are derived from the germline V gene. The receptor chain draws on TRBV18 and TRBJ1-5, with a tentative D gene TRBD1 over 6 matching bases. Sequenced: peripheral blood. This sequence was found in a man aged 35-49 years with acute or convalescent COVID-19. The DNA reads as follows: TGTGCCAGCTCACCATCCGACAGGCCCCAAGGATACAATCAGCCCCAGCATTTT. Translated, it gives CASSPSDRPQGYNQPQHF.